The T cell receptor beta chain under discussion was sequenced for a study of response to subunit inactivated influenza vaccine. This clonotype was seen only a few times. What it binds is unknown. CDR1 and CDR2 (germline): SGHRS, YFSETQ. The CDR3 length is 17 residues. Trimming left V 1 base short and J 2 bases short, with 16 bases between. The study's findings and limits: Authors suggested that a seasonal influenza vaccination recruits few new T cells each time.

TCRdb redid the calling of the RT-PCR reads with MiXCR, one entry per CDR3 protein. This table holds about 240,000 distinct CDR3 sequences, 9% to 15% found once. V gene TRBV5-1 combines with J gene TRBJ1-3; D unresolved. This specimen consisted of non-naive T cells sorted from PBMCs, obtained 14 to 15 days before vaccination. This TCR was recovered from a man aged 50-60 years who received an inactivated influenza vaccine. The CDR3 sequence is CASSLLQLGTAGNTIYF. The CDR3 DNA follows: TGCGCCAGCAGCTTGTTGCAGTTAGGAACGGCTGGAAACACCATATATTTT.